The text below deals with one TCR beta chain. Its target antigen remains unknown. It has no much larger one-base neighbor in the sample; base qualities were not kept. The data derive from a study of siplizumab effects on memory and regulatory T cells (dated by TCRdb to about 2019). As for the study more broadly: The study looked at the effect of siplizumab, an anti-CD2 antibody, on alloreactive T-cell subsets in allogeneic mixed lymphocyte reactions made from human PBMCs.

The CDR3 runs 11 amino acids, cysteine and phenylalanine included. Only the CDR3 region is kept as DNA, spanning 33 bases read in frame from base 1. Looking up the germline V gene yields CDR1 SQVTM and CDR2 ANQGSEA. V is reduced by 8 bases and J by 5 bases, leaving a spacing of 12 bases between them. Beyond this particular receptor, the publication reports: Unstimulated naive T cells appeared to be more diverse than memory T cells, and naive cells seemed to make a substantial contribution to the alloresponse. A naive or memory phenotype could not be assigned to roughly 75-96% of proliferating CD4+ or CD8+ clones. No functional confirmation was obtained for the suppressive function of proliferating Tregs from siplizumab cultures. Sequences below about 10^-5 frequency were poorly captured, so only a minor fraction of alloreactive clones could be mapped to unstimulated subsets. Siplizumab significantly lowered the cumulative frequency of alloreactive sequences that could be traced to unstimulated CD4+ memory T cells. Among mappable alloreactive CD4+ clones, an average Treg-derived fraction of less than 70% was observed with siplizumab, compared with approximately 30% in control reactions.

To prepare the library, the immunoSEQ multiplex PCR assay was applied. About 10^5 TCR templates per sample were assayed by the deep sequencing platform. Genomic DNA extracted from sorted T cells was used for TCRbeta CDR3 sequencing. The authors' pipeline ran thus. Clonal analysis of TCRbeta CDR3 data was done in the R programming language. Alloreactive CD4+ and CD8+ clones were identified by comparing unstimulated samples to CFSE-low samples taken after the reaction. Regulatory or non-regulatory origin was assigned to alloreactive CD4+ clones by matching of sequences to sorted unstimulated Treg and non-Treg repertoires. The table comes from immuneACCESS by way of TCRdb, which keeps in-frame sequences with V and J called. Part of the clones is missing from these tables; in studies checked, under half for an unresolved V gene and the rest for unknown reasons. The V and J calls and clone size were taken over from that table, and D and trimming were inferred from the DNA. The sample data list 45,000 to 60,000 clones, and roughly 87% of these were observed just once. The top ten constitute about 0.35% of the sample.

Additional sequencing covered unstimulated subsets from a few donor pairs, namely CD8+ effector memory, CD4+ naive, CD8+ TEMRA, CD4+ memory and CD8+ naive. Sorted unstimulated T cells and proliferating T cells recovered from mixed lymphocyte reactions underwent TCRbeta CDR3 sequencing. Fresh whole blood from more than 8 HLA-typed healthy donors was used as the source from which PBMCs were isolated. Sequencing input: naive CD8+ T cells sorted from blood. Explained via the paper, the cell subset or site label denotes: unstimulated naive T cells. The source of this sequence is a human donor in good health. The chain joins TRBV29-1 to TRBJ1-2; the D gene is perhaps TRBD1, on 6 matching bases. The CDR3 has the sequence CSTWTAYGYTF. The sequenced DNA: TGCAGCACCTGGACAGCGTATGGCTACACCTTC.